This TCR beta chain is drawn from a study of cytomegalovirus exposure and HLA in healthy donors. From germline, CDR1 is SNHLY and CDR2 FYNNEI. This CDR3 contains 11 residues. The germline V and J ends were trimmed by 4 bases and 8 bases, with 3 bases remaining between them. With 60 Vbeta and 13 Jbeta primers, the PCR was carried out. The repertoire was sequenced with immunoSEQ multiplex PCR; TCRdb's copy has only in-frame clones and lacks some. The sample lists 160,000 or so clones, roughly 78% occurring once. The origin of this receptor is a woman aged 40 to 50 in good health and CMV-seronegative. The chain recombines TRBV2 with TRBJ1-6; D is unresolved. Sequenced material: PBMCs. CDR3 DNA: TGTGCCAGCAGTGCTTATTCACCCCTCCACTTT. Amino acid sequence: CASSAYSPLHF.